This passage covers 21 T cell receptor beta chains from one sample sequenced in a study of T cell changes during pregnancy in multiple sclerosis. Assay: immunoSEQ multiplex PCR; the TCRdb copy retains only in-frame clones and omits some. Of roughly 52,000 clones detected, about 92% appear once; the ten largest clones hold around 0.25%. Source: CD4+ T cells from peripheral blood mononuclear cells, taken in the third trimester of pregnancy. The receptors come from a female donor with multiple sclerosis, enrolled in a pregnancy study.

The DNA for the CDR3 is TGTGCCAGCAGTTCAACAGGGAAGGAGCAGTTCTTC. It translates to CASSSTGKEQFF. The chain employs TRBV28 and TRBJ2-1; D is possibly TRBD1 (6 bases). Looked up from germline, CDR1 is MDHEN and CDR2 is SYDVKM. This CDR3 contains 12 residues. V dropped 4 bases and J dropped 10 bases, with 11 bases sitting between them.

This clone is a singleton in its sample. The V call is TRBV18, the J call TRBJ2-3; 12 bases align to TRBD2. Germline CDR1 reads KGHSH; CDR2 reads LQKENI. CDR3 length: 16 residues. V lost 3 bases to trimming and J lost 3 bases; unmatched junction nucleotides: 4. Written as DNA, the CDR3 is TGTGCCAGCTCACCCCGGACTAGCGGGACTACAGATACGCAGTATTTT. This codes for CASSPRTSGTTDTQYF.

The chain couples TRBV5-4 to TRBJ1-4; perhaps TRBD1 as D (5 bases). This CDR3 contains 16 residues. V was trimmed by 0 bases and J by 2 bases, leaving 11 bases between them. Germline CDR1 reads SGHNT; CDR2 reads YYREEE (reference sequence). CDR3 in amino acids: CASSLDLGPTNEKLFF. CDR3 sequence (DNA): TGTGCCAGCAGCTTGGACCTGGGGCCGACTAATGAAAAACTGTTTTTT.

V gene TRBV15 combines with J gene TRBJ2-7, with 9 bases that match TRBD2. With 0 bases clipped from V and 2 bases from J, the junction kept 8 bases outside the gene matches. The CDR3 is made up of 17 amino acids. CDR1 and CDR2 from the germline V gene are LNHNV and YYDKDF (reference sequence). The CDR3 loop reads CATSRESLAGLPYEQYF. The CDR3 nucleotides are TGTGCCACCAGCAGAGAATCCCTAGCGGGGCTACCCTACGAGCAGTACTTC.

CDR3 region: CASSIRFRDPSGANVLTF. The CDR3 nucleotides read TGTGCCAGTAGTATTAGATTCCGGGATCCCTCTGGGGCCAACGTCCTGACTTTC. The chain employs TRBV19 and TRBJ2-6; possible D gene TRBD2, 5 bases. CDR3 size: 18 residues. In germline, CDR1 is LNHDA, CDR2 SQIVND (reference sequence). Trimming removed 3 bases from V and 0 bases from J, with 15 bases in between. Drawing the rest from reference TRBV19 and TRBJ2-6, the complete variable domain is DGGITQSPKYLFRKEGQNVTLSCEQNLNHDAMYWYRQDPGQGLRLIYYSQIVNDFQKGDIAEGYSVSREKKESFPLTVTSAQKNPTAFYLCASSIRFRDPSGANVLTFGAGSRLTVL.

This chain's CDR3 is CASSELSGSQNTGELFF. As DNA, the CDR3 is TGTGCCAGCAGTGAATTAAGCGGGAGCCAGAACACCGGGGAGCTGTTTTTT. This rearrangement joins TRBV2 to TRBJ2-2; 8 bases fit TRBD2. The germline V gene has CDR1 SNHLY and CDR2 FYNNEI. The junction had 6 bases not matched to a gene; V was cut back by 2 bases and J by 1 base. This CDR3 region has 17 residues.

The chain couples TRBV28 to TRBJ2-1, with a tentative D call TRBD1 (6 bases). CDR3 length: 14 residues. Between the trimmed V and J ends, which lost 5 bases and 6 bases, there was a span of 14 bases. The germline V gene encodes CDR1 MDHEN and CDR2 SYDVKM. The CDR3 here is CASSLSDRGNEQFF. For the CDR3, the DNA is TGTGCCAGCAGTCTTTCGGACAGAGGCAATGAGCAGTTCTTC.

The genes are TRBV6-1 and TRBJ2-5; 15 bases are shared with TRBD2. J gave up 5 bases and V 4 bases, and 5 bases lay outside the gene matches. Germline V gene sequence: CDR1 MNHNS, CDR2 SASEGT. The CDR3 extends over 16 amino acids. CDR3 sequence: CASSGRTSGREETQYF. CDR3 DNA: TGTGCCAGCAGTGGGCGGACTAGCGGGAGGGAGGAGACCCAGTACTTC.

The rearrangement uses TRBV2 and TRBJ2-4; TRBD2 matches at 12 bases. V lost 6 bases to trimming and J lost 0 bases; unmatched junction nucleotides: 6. This CDR3 is 17 amino acids long. Germline V gives CDR1 SNHLY, CDR2 FYNNEI. CDR3 coding DNA: TGTGCCAGCAGCTACCTGGGACTAGCGGGAGCCAAAAACATTCAGTACTTC. It translates to CASSYLGLAGAKNIQYF.

The rearrangement joins TRBV29-1 to TRBJ1-1; unclear D gene. This CDR3 is 14 amino acids long. The V and J ends lost 4 bases and 0 bases respectively, with 12 bases between them. Germline V CDR1 and CDR2: SQVTM, ANQGSEA. CDR3 residues: CSVARGGMNTEAFF. The CDR3 DNA follows: TGCAGCGTTGCCCGGGGAGGAATGAACACTGAAGCTTTCTTT.

The sample holds one count of this clone. V gene TRBV15 combines with J gene TRBJ2-7, with D maybe TRBD1 (5 bases). The CDR3 covers 15 residues. From germline, CDR1 is LNHNV and CDR2 YYDKDF (reference sequence). V was shortened by 0 bases and J by 6 bases, with 15 bases between the two germline ends. Here the CDR3 reads CATSRDSAGRLEQYF. DNA of the CDR3: TGTGCCACCAGCAGAGATTCGGCAGGGCGGCTCGAGCAGTACTTC.

This sequence joins TRBV19 and TRBJ1-5; D not resolved. The CDR3 runs to 13 residues. Germline assignment: CDR1 LNHDA and CDR2 SQIVND (reference sequence). V was trimmed by 4 bases and J by 4 bases, leaving 8 bases between them. The CDR3 sequence: CASSRGINQPQHF. CDR3 coding DNA: TGTGCCAGTAGTAGAGGGATAAATCAGCCCCAGCATTTT.

The rearrangement links TRBV4-1 to TRBJ1-4, with 8 bases aligning to TRBD1. The CDR3 is 15 residues long. Germline assignment: CDR1 MGHRA and CDR2 YSYEKL. V lost 3 bases, J lost 7 bases, and 7 bases stayed unmatched. For the CDR3, the DNA is TGCGCCAGCAGCCAGTGGACAGGGTTATTTGAAAAACTGTTTTTT. This sequence encodes CASSQWTGLFEKLFF.

This chain uses TRBV5-8 with TRBJ1-1; the D is unclear. Germline CDR1 reads SGHTS; CDR2 reads YDEGEE. The V end lost 0 bases, the J end lost 0 bases, and 9 bases lay between the germline ends. The CDR3 totals 15 residues. In DNA, the CDR3 is TGTGCCAGCAGCTTGGGGATGAGGGTGAACACTGAAGCTTTCTTT. This translates into CASSLGMRVNTEAFF. Full variable domain (outside the CDR3, taken from reference TRBV5-8 and TRBJ1-1): EAGVTQSPTHLIKTRGQQATLRCSPISGHTSVYWYQQALGLGLQFLLWYDEGEERNRGNFPPRFSGRQFPNYSSELNVNALELEDSALYLCASSLGMRVNTEAFFGQGTRLTVV.

Remarks on this clone: The sample contains more than one DNA sequence encoding this CDR3. The V call is TRBV5-1, the J call TRBJ1-2; 8 bases are a match to TRBD1. The germline gives CDR1 SGHRS, CDR2 YFSETQ. V lost 0 bases, J lost 8 bases, and 6 bases stayed unmatched. This CDR3 is built from 14 residues. The CDR3 nucleotides read TGCGCCAGCAGCTTGGCCGGGACAGGAGGGGGCTACACCTTC. Its protein product is CASSLAGTGGGYTF. The variable domain in full, with the rest retrieved from reference TRBV5-1 and TRBJ1-2, is KAGVTQTPRYLIKTRGQQVTLSCSPISGHRSVSWYQQTPGQGLQFLFEYFSETQRNKGNFPGRFSGRQFSNSRSEMNVSTLELGDSALYLCASSLAGTGGGYTFGSGTRLTVV.

This sequence joins TRBV30 and TRBJ2-1; TRBD2 might be the D (5 bases). The ends were cut back, 1 base at V and 9 bases at J, with 16 bases in the middle. The germline V gene has CDR1 GTSNPN and CDR2 SVGIG (reference sequence). The CDR3 runs 14 residues. CDR3: CAWSGSRQGGEQFF. DNA of the CDR3: TGTGCCTGGAGTGGGTCTCGGCAAGGAGGTGAGCAGTTCTTC.

The chain couples TRBV5-6 to TRBJ2-1; D is unresolved. Germline V gene sequence: CDR1 SGHDT, CDR2 YYEEEE. CDR3 length: 13 residues. The V gene lost 2 bases and the J gene lost 2 bases, with 5 bases spanning the gap. CDR3 residues: CASSFRTYNEQFF. The CDR3 region has the DNA TGTGCCAGCAGCTTCCGTACCTACAATGAGCAGTTCTTC.

The gene calls are TRBV19 and TRBJ1-4; a weak D match, TRBD1 (5 bases). This CDR3 has 16 residues. Germline V gene sequence: CDR1 LNHDA, CDR2 SQIVND (reference sequence). V shed 4 bases and J shed 5 bases, with 17 bases lying between them. CDR3 sequence: CASSTSFGQGNEKLFF. In DNA, the CDR3 is TGTGCCAGTAGTACTTCTTTCGGGCAGGGAAATGAAAAACTGTTTTTT. The full variable domain, with the rest looked up from reference TRBV19 and TRBJ1-4, is DGGITQSPKYLFRKEGQNVTLSCEQNLNHDAMYWYRQDPGQGLRLIYYSQIVNDFQKGDIAEGYSVSREKKESFPLTVTSAQKNPTAFYLCASSTSFGQGNEKLFFGSGTQLSVL.

V and J are TRBV5-5 and TRBJ1-1; D call uncertain. CDR1 and CDR2 from the germline V gene are SGHKS and YYEKEE (reference sequence). The CDR3 sequence is 16 residues long. V was shortened by 7 bases and J by 4 bases, with 23 bases between the two germline ends. The CDR3 bases are TGTGCCAGCGGGTCTTACCGCAGCGTGCCGAGCACTGAAGCTTTCTTT. It translates to CASGSYRSVPSTEAFF.

The chain employs TRBV9 and TRBJ1-2; D may be TRBD1 (6 bases). Trimming cost V 0 bases and J 0 bases, with 18 bases left between them. Germline V gene sequence: CDR1 SGDLS, CDR2 YYNGEE. This CDR3 comprises 18 residues. The CDR3 here is CASSVGRVDSRANYGYTF. The CDR3 DNA reads TGTGCCAGCAGCGTAGGGAGAGTGGACAGCCGAGCTAACTATGGCTACACCTTC.

The V gene is TRBV10-2, the J gene TRBJ2-7, with TRBD1 matching 8 bases. Germline trimming cut 6 bases from V and 3 bases from J; bases unmatched to any gene: 13. The CDR3 has 16 amino acids. Germline assignment: CDR1 WSHSY and CDR2 SAAADI. The CDR3: CASRDFRQGLGYEQYF. The CDR3 DNA reads TGCGCCAGCAGAGACTTTAGACAGGGGTTAGGCTACGAGCAGTACTTC.